The entry below gives a single T cell receptor beta chain sequence along with its context. What it binds is unknown. The sample originates from a study of cytomegalovirus exposure and HLA in healthy donors. At the level of the study: Findings of an earlier analysis included 110 million or so unique TCR beta sequences from 180 million or so T cells. Genetic ancestry analysis placed about 80% of the 398 donors that were genotyped in the Caucasian-associated cluster.

Study-level points and caveats: Among the CMV-associated chains, three were confirmed in vitro as specific for CMV antigens. At a 0.05 false discovery rate, a later analysis found 16,951 TCR beta sequences to be associated with HLA alleles.

PCR amplification relied on 60 Vbeta primers (plus 13 Jbeta primers). The table came from immunoSEQ multiplex PCR; TCRdb's copy has only in-frame clones and leaves some out. The sample lists about 140,000 clones; roughly 78% were seen once. CDR3 length: 13 amino acids. Germline lookup yields CDR1 WNHNN and CDR2 SYGVQD (reference sequence). Trimming took 4 bases from V and 10 from J; bases not matched to a gene: 4. Sequences were obtained from PBMCs. The receptor's source is a man in his late teens or twenties in good health and CMV-seropositive. The V and J genes are TRBV10-1 and TRBJ2-1; 10 bases agree with TRBD2. The CDR3 DNA sequence: TGCGCCAGCAGTGGAGGACTAGCGGACGAGCAGTTCTTC. Its protein is CASSGGLADEQFF.